A single sample gave rise to the 13 T cell receptor beta chains below, sequenced in a study of T cell responses to AZD1222 COVID-19 vaccine. The assay was immunoSEQ multiplex PCR, and TCRdb's table has in-frame clones only and misses some. Of some 190,000 clones listed, roughly nine tenths are singletons. The sequenced sample was peripheral blood, obtained 28 days after the second AZD1222 dose. The receptors were gathered from an adult who received the AZD1222 COVID-19 vaccine.

V is TRBV30 and J is TRBJ1-5; no definite D call. Trimming stripped 3 bases from V and 1 base from J, with 10 bases between. From germline, CDR1 is GTSNPN and CDR2 SVGIG (reference sequence). The CDR3 totals 14 residues. The CDR3 sequence is CAWRRGGSNQPQHF. Here the CDR3 DNA reads TGTGCCTGGAGGAGAGGAGGGAGCAATCAGCCCCAGCATTTT.

This clone was counted once. The gene calls are TRBV3-1 (or the pseudogene TRBV3-2) and TRBJ2-5; 12 nucleotides agree with TRBD2. CDR1 LGHDT and CDR2 YNNKEL come from the germline V gene (reference sequence). The V segment lost 6 bases and the J segment 4 bases; nucleotides outside the gene matches: 3. The CDR3 has 14 residues. The CDR3 DNA is TGTGCCAGCAGACAGACTAGCGGGAGAGAGACCCAGTACTTC. The encoded protein is CASRQTSGRETQYF.

The chain carries TRBV5-4 and TRBJ1-2; possible D gene TRBD1, 5 bases. The germline V and J ends were trimmed by 0 bases and 7 bases, with 13 bases remaining between them. CDR3 length: 14 residues. Germline CDR1 is SGHNT and CDR2 is YYREEE (reference sequence). Here the CDR3 DNA reads TGTGCCAGCAGCTTGGGAACAGGTAGTTTTGGCTACACCTTC. It yields the protein CASSLGTGSFGYTF.

The CDR3 DNA follows: TGTGCCAGCAGTTTAGACGGGGGGCCCTACAATGAGCAGTTCTTC. Amino acid sequence: CASSLDGGPYNEQFF. V is TRBV27 and J is TRBJ2-1; D possibly corresponds to TRBD2 (7 bases). The V gene lost 2 bases and the J gene lost 2 bases, with 10 bases spanning the gap. Germline loops: CDR1 MNHEY, CDR2 SMNVEV (reference sequence). The CDR3 has 15 amino acids.

The CDR3: CASSFPSGGKSYNEQFF. CDR3 bases: TGCGCCAGCAGCTTTCCTAGCGGGGGGAAGTCCTACAATGAGCAGTTCTTC. V usage is TRBV5-1 and J usage is TRBJ2-1, with 11 bases that match TRBD2. This CDR3 has 17 amino acids. The V segment lost 2 bases and the J segment 1 base; nucleotides outside the gene matches: 5. In germline, CDR1 is SGHRS, CDR2 YFSETQ. Complete variable domain (other parts from reference TRBV5-1 and TRBJ2-1): KAGVTQTPRYLIKTRGQQVTLSCSPISGHRSVSWYQQTPGQGLQFLFEYFSETQRNKGNFPGRFSGRQFSNSRSEMNVSTLELGDSALYLCASSFPSGGKSYNEQFFGPGTRLTVL.

V is TRBV18 and J is TRBJ1-1; TRBD1 is a possible D gene (5 bases). Germline CDR1 KGHSH, CDR2 LQKENI. Trimming left V 0 bases short and J 2 bases short, with 16 bases between. This CDR3 region has 17 residues. The CDR3 DNA follows: TGTGCCAGCTCACCACCGGTTGCGGGGGGGATAAACACTGAAGCTTTCTTT. Translated: CASSPPVAGGINTEAFF.

The chain uses TRBV7-2 and TRBJ1-6; no clear D. This CDR3 contains 13 residues. Germline CDR1 is SGHTA and CDR2 is FQGNSA. Trimming shortened V by 0 bases and J by 8 bases, and 5 bases separated the two germline ends. The CDR3 nucleotides are TGTGCCAGCAGCTTAGCCCCAGATTCACCCCTCCACTTT. The encoded protein is CASSLAPDSPLHF.

This chain connects TRBV5-1 to TRBJ2-2; 8 nucleotides line up with TRBD2. The V and J ends lost 1 base and 2 bases, in that order; junction bases with no gene match: 4. The germline CDR1 and CDR2 sequences are SGHRS and YFSETQ. This CDR3 comprises 16 residues. For the CDR3, the DNA is TGCGCCAGCAGCTTGCGGGTAGCGGGAAACACCGGGGAGCTGTTTTTT. It codes for CASSLRVAGNTGELFF.

The J gene is TRBJ2-5, the V gene TRBV12-3 or TRBV12-4, with 8 bases that match TRBD2. The CDR3 consists of 13 residues. Trimming took 2 bases from V and 10 from J; bases not matched to a gene: 6. The CDR3 region is CASSLYGGGSQYF. DNA for the CDR3: TGTGCCAGCAGTTTATACGGCGGGGGGAGCCAGTACTTC.

The genes are TRBV5-5 and TRBJ1-5, with a tentative D call TRBD1 (6 bases). Looked up from germline, CDR1 is SGHKS and CDR2 is YYEKEE (reference sequence). CDR3 length: 14 amino acids. V was shortened by 0 bases and J by 7 bases, with 11 bases between the two germline ends. CDR3 residues: CASSLVEGGQPQHF. In DNA, the CDR3 is TGTGCCAGCAGCTTGGTTGAGGGGGGACAGCCCCAGCATTTT.

This chain connects TRBV30 to TRBJ1-2; tentative D call: TRBD1 (6 bases). V was clipped by 2 bases and J by 1 base, with 11 bases between them. The CDR3 sequence is 14 residues long. CDR1 is GTSNPN, CDR2 SVGIG, per germline (reference sequence). CDR3 in amino acids: CAWSMGHGNYGYTF. CDR3 sequence (DNA): TGTGCCTGGAGTATGGGACACGGTAACTATGGCTACACCTTC.

The CDR3: CAWGFWISGRNYEQYF. Written as DNA, the CDR3 is TGTGCCTGGGGTTTCTGGATTAGCGGGAGAAACTACGAGCAGTACTTC. This rearrangement joins TRBV30 to TRBJ2-7, with 9 bases identical to TRBD2. CDR3 length: 16 residues. The V segment lost 5 bases and the J segment 3 bases; nucleotides outside the gene matches: 14. CDR1 is GTSNPN and CDR2 is SVGIG in the germline V gene (reference sequence).

This clone was counted a single time. The chain recombines TRBV11-2 with TRBJ1-2; a weak D match, TRBD1 (5 bases). The CDR3 has 14 residues. Germline assignment: CDR1 SGHAT and CDR2 FQNNGV. The V end was cut by 4 bases, the J end by 5 bases, with 14 bases between. CDR3 protein: CASSSHKGAYGYTF. CDR3 nucleotide sequence: TGTGCCAGCAGCTCACATAAAGGGGCTTATGGCTACACCTTC. Complete variable domain (other parts from reference TRBV11-2 and TRBJ1-2): EAGVAQSPRYKIIEKRQSVAFWCNPISGHATLYWYQQILGQGPKLLIQFQNNGVVDDSQLPKDRFSAERLKGVDSTLKIQPAKLEDSAVYLCASSSHKGAYGYTFGSGTRLTVV.